This entry features one T cell receptor (beta chain) sequence. The antigen it binds to is not known. Nothing much larger sits one base from this clone, and base qualities are not available. The data derive from a study of regulatory T cells in long-lasting Graves disease (dated by TCRdb to about 2021). Notes on the research overall: Patients with newly diagnosed Graves' disease had been on antithyroid drugs for under 3 months. Persistent Graves' disease patients were compared with newly diagnosed Graves' disease patients by peripheral blood TCR sequencing and RNA sequencing. The study was conducted in China and was registered as a clinical trial. TCR sequencing covered some 13 persistent and 20 or so newly diagnosed Graves' disease patients, approximately 33 samples in total. Paper-wide results and their limitations: The authors acknowledged the small sample size as a limitation that may reduce accuracy. Sequencing and analysis were limited to the TCR beta chain. Compared with newly diagnosed patients, patients with persistent Graves' disease had lower TCR Shannon entropy and fewer highly expanded clones, which suggests clonal expansion. Preferential use of TRBV28, TRBJ1-2 and TRBJ2-5 was observed in persistent disease, whereas TRBV20-1 and TRBJ2-1 were favored in newly diagnosed disease. More public clonotypes were shared among persistent patients (around 2,600) than among newly diagnosed patients (more than 950). Peripheral blood alone was examined, since thyroid tissue, which constituted the primary lesion, could not be accessed.

From V the trimming removes 1 base and from J it removes 7 bases, while the gene matches leave 1 base of the junction unaccounted for. From the cysteine through the phenylalanine, the CDR3 covers 14 amino acids. Just the 42-base CDR3 DNA is kept, in frame starting at base 1. Looking up the germline V gene yields CDR1 MGHRA and CDR2 YSYEKL. The time point label of this sample denotes: newly diagnosed GD, antithyroid drugs for less than 3 months. RNA was extracted from PBMCs in TRIzol for both TCR sequencing and RNA sequencing. The diagnosis of Graves' disease was made according to American Thyroid Association guidelines. Recruitment of patients was carried out at an endocrinology department in Xi'an, China. Each patient gave roughly 10 milliliters of peripheral blood, collected in an EDTA anticoagulant tube. PBMCs were isolated by Ficoll Paque Plus density gradient separation without further T cell sorting. An Agilent 2100 Bioanalyzer and agarose gel were used to check RNA quality, while a NanoDrop 2000 measured RNA concentration.

The receptor library was made with multiplex PCR. Reads for this sample came from an Illumina HiSeq 4000. To build TCR beta libraries, CDR3 regions were amplified by Arm-PCR using iRepertoire HTBI primers. Gel purification was performed on PCR products prior to sequencing. The original methods were these. A total of 60 to 80 TRBV and approximately 15 TRBJ segments were identified across samples and were used for gene usage analysis of CDR3 amino acid clonotypes. COPE and FqMerger were used to merge the filtered high-quality paired reads into contigs. BLAST was used to align contigs to the IMGT TRBV, TRBD and TRBJ reference genes, and CDR3 was defined following IMGT. Highly expanded clones were defined as clonotypes with a frequency above 0.1%. Shannon entropy served as the measure of repertoire diversity, while the Gini coefficient captured V-J evenness. A clonotype found in more than one individual was treated as public. Through fastp at Q25 and MiXCR, TCRdb rebuilt clones from the public reads, retaining in-frame beta chains. Rows are unified per CDR3 protein, each entry keeping the most common DNA and genes. The authors' filters were not applied to this entry. The sample has roughly 250,000 distinct CDR3 sequences on record, about 20% of them singletons. Approximately 15% of the sample is taken by the ten largest.

This same sample was also part of a study on T cells in Graves' hyperthyroidism and ophthalmopathy. The second investigation adds: Stable Graves' hyperthyroidism was defined as no progression to ophthalmopathy during 18 months of follow-up. The hyperthyroidism patients were between 18 and 65 years old and newly diagnosed, with a disease duration of less than 2 months. Patients with uncontrolled infections, other autoimmune diseases, pregnancy or lactation were excluded. Clinical symptoms, serum thyroxine and TRAb, thyroid ultrasound, and orbital computed tomography formed the basis for the diagnoses. The first round of RT-PCR for the TCR CDR3 was performed with the HTBI primer set and the Qiagen OneStep RT-PCR kit. Most expanded thyroid clonotypes (frequency above 0.001) were also found in blood, which suggests that blood repertoires may mirror thyroid immune responses. Ophthalmopathy was separated from stable hyperthyroidism by a 13 V-J signature model, with around 90% sensitivity and approximately 84% specificity obtained in cross-validation and 80%/75% obtained in testing. In validation, the model predicted progression to ophthalmopathy a median of roughly 6.1 months before onset, with 70% to 71% sensitivity and 72.22% specificity. To identify TCR V-J signatures that set the groups apart, the researchers used a discovery cohort of 100 patients, made up of around 40 with Graves' ophthalmopathy and around 58 with stable Graves' hyperthyroidism. Prospective prediction of ophthalmopathy was tested in an independent validation cohort of about 19 hyperthyroidism patients and 15 to 17 patients who later progressed to ophthalmopathy. The 90 to 100 discovery patients were randomly split 7:3 into training and test sets. In addition, the study compared T-cell repertoires in thyroid tissue and in blood from six Graves' hyperthyroidism patients. After blood sampling, hyperthyroidism patients were treated with methimazole at a starting dose of 30 mg daily, and ophthalmopathy patients were treated with high-dose intravenous methylprednisolone. A second multiplex PCR round built the libraries, followed by size selection and purification. Paired-end sequencing of the libraries was performed with 100 bp reads on an Illumina HiSeq2000. SOAPnuke was used to process the raw data, with reads discarded if the reads contained adapters or uncalled bases, had a mean Phred below 15, or lacked an exact constant-primer or identifier match. High-quality paired reads were merged using COPE v1.2.5, and each unique nucleotide sequence was defined as a clonotype. MiTCR v1.1 was used to align the clonotypes against IMGT TRBV, TRBD and TRBJ reference segments. The analysis included only V-J combinations with a frequency above 0.0001, which together covered roughly 99% of the repertoires. A TCS score was defined as the ratio between F50 (clonal expansion) and ExV (chaos), using BLOSUM62-based TCRdist between CDR3 peptides within each V-J. Welch's t-statistics and random forest reduced roughly 540 V-J features to 10 to 15, which were used in a naive Bayes classifier (R e1071). Sample size was not statistically predetermined, and investigators were not blinded to group allocation. The paper describes TCR Vbeta CDR3 sequencing of more than 120 peripheral blood samples, made up of roughly 40 ophthalmopathy patients, roughly 80 hyperthyroidism patients and some 17 progressor patients.

This sequence uses TRBV4-1 and TRBJ1-6; TRBD1 lines up with 7 middle nucleotides. This material consisted of peripheral blood mononuclear cells (PBMCs), taken at new diagnosis, from a patient treated with antithyroid drugs. This TCR derives from a woman aged 30 to 39 with Graves disease. Donor details come from another sample of the same person, matched by shared clones. The sequence in DNA is TGCGCCAGCAGCCAAGTCAGGGGGAATTCACCCCTCCACTTT. It encodes CASSQVRGNSPLHF.